The rows below give T cell receptor beta chains drawn from one sample of a study of CD8 T cells in Susac syndrome. MiXCR was run by TCRdb on the immunoSEQ multiplex PCR reads, yielding one entry per CDR3 protein. Here the sample spans more than 150,000 distinct CDR3 sequences, approximately 96% being singletons. The sequenced material came from CD4+ T cells from PBMCs. The receptors stem from a human donor in good health. CDR3s leave out the opening cysteine and the closing phenylalanine or tryptophan.

>TRBV5-6
ASSFSQRESPLH
>TRBV7-9
ASSARQGNSYEQY
>TRBV6-5
ASSTDGVGTEAF
>TRBV7-2
ASSPGGNIQY
>TRBV28
ASREQGEGYGYT
>TRBV20-1
SAPARSSGLNEQF
>TRBV7-2
ASSFSTGNQPQH
>TRBV20-1
SASRGGVTYNEQF
>TRBV7-8
ASSLRALEAGYT
>TRBV11-2
ASSGAGTEAF
>TRBV27
ASTPAASDTQY
>TRBV6-2/TRBV6-3
ATLDPGATYNEQF
>TRBV11-2
ASSLVLADSYNEQF
>TRBV11-2
ASSLSHTDTQY
>TRBV2
ASIRDGNYGYT
>TRBV2
ASIVRRQETQY
>TRBV15
ATSPEGRGNEQY
>TRBV18
ASSPPRAATSTDTQY
>TRBV5-1
ASSLEGSGNTIY
>TRBV20-1
SATPPSVYEQY
>TRBV24-1
ATSDYTGELF
>TRBV18
ASSPLGGDAQY
>TRBV7-2
ASNPGGSRSEAF
>TRBV25-1
ASSPTLSRGVANSYEQY
>TRBV29-1
SARTDRGAYEQY